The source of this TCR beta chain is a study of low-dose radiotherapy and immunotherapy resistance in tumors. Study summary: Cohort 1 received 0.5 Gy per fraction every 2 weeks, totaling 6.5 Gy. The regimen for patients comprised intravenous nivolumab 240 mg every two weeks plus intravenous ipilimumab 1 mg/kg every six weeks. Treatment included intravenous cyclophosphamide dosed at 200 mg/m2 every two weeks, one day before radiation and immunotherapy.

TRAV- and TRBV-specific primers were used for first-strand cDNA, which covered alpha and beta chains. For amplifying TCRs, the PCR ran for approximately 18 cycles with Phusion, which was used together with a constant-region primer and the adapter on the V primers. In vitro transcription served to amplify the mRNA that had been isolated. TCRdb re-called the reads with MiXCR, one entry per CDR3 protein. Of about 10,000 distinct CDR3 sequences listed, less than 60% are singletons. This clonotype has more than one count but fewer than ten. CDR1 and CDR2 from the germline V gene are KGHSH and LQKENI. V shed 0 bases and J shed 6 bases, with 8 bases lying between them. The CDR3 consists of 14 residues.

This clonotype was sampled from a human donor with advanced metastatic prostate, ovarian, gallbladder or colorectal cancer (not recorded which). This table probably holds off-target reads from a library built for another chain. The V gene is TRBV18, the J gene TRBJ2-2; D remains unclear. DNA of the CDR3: TGTGCCAGCTCACCACCAGAGAAAGCCGGGGAGCTGTTTTTT. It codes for CASSPPEKAGELFF.